In its sample, the clone carrying this T cell receptor beta chain was seen a few times. Antigen specificity is unknown. Trimming took off 1 base at V and 3 bases at J, with 7 bases between the two ends. CDR1 DFQATT and CDR2 SNEGSKA come from the germline V gene (reference sequence). The CDR3 extends over 13 amino acids. A lack of ophthalmopathy progression within 18 months defined stable Graves' hyperthyroidism. Hyperthyroidism in the patients, aged 18 to 65, was newly diagnosed and under 2 months in duration. The source of the sample is a study of T cells in Graves' hyperthyroidism and ophthalmopathy. Regarding the study as a whole: Before onset, by a median of approximately 5.9 months, the model predicted ophthalmopathy. Peripheral blood also featured most of the thyroid clonotypes expanded above 0.001.

RNA transcripts served as the template for amplifying TCR beta CDR3 regions. The HTBI set primed first-round TCR CDR3 RT-PCR. MiXCR, applied by TCRdb to the multiplex PCR reads, yields one record per CDR3 protein. The top ten hold roughly 13% of the sample, which has around 520,000 distinct CDR3 sequences, 12% to 15% seen once. V and J are TRBV20-1 and TRBJ2-1; no clear D gene. Sequencing used blood. This receptor was identified in a woman aged 40 to 50 with Graves' hyperthyroidism. CDR3 sequence: CSARGLYYNEQFF. The DNA of the CDR3 is TGCAGTGCTAGAGGCCTCTACTACAATGAGCAGTTCTTC.